A single TCR beta chain is shown here with its context. These data originate in a study of T cells in Graves' hyperthyroidism and ophthalmopathy. TCR beta CDR3 sequences were amplified from RNA transcripts. The HTBI primer set was used in a first-round RT-PCR of the TCR CDR3. TCRdb independently ran MiXCR on the multiplex PCR reads; one entry per CDR3 protein. This table holds about 600,000 distinct CDR3 sequences, about a sixth found once. Germline loops: CDR1 SEHNR, CDR2 FQNEAQ (reference sequence). The CDR3 is 17 amino acids. The V and J ends lost 7 bases and 4 bases respectively, with 23 bases between them.

The J gene is TRBJ2-1, the V gene TRBV7-9; D may correspond to TRBD1 or TRBD2 (5 bases each). Sequencing was done on a sample of blood. This receptor was identified in a middle-aged woman with Graves' ophthalmopathy. Here the CDR3 reads CASTQWRDPGGYNEQFF. CDR3 nucleotide sequence: TGTGCCAGCACCCAATGGCGCGACCCTGGGGGTTACAATGAGCAGTTCTTC.